What follows describes a single TCR beta chain. V lost 6 bases to trimming and J lost 1 base, with 9 bases between them. The germline gives CDR1 MNHNY, CDR2 SVGAGI (reference sequence). This CDR3 comprises 14 residues. The source of the sample is a study of T cell changes during pregnancy in multiple sclerosis. TCRdb's table, derived via immunoSEQ multiplex PCR, lists solely in-frame clones and lacks some. The data contain fewer than 60,000 clones, around 90% of them singletons. This clonotype originated in a female donor in good health, enrolled as a control in a pregnancy study. V gene TRBV6-6 combines with J gene TRBJ2-2; D not resolved. The specimen comprised peripheral blood, sampled after pregnancy. The CDR3 DNA reads TGTGCCAGCAGCCACACCAGGAACACCGGGGAGCTGTTTTTT. The encoded protein is CASSHTRNTGELFF.